This T cell receptor beta chain stems from a study of control samples from healthy donors and cancer patients. J gave up 5 bases and V 3 bases, and 6 bases lay outside the gene matches. CDR3 length: 15 residues. Germline values: CDR1 SGHNT, CDR2 YYREEE (reference sequence). Data came from immunoSEQ multiplex PCR; TCRdb stores just in-frame clones and leaves some out. The data show about 150,000 clones, about 94% seen once. What was sequenced was blood. The chain carries TRBV5-4 and TRBJ2-3; 10 bases agree with TRBD1. The origin of this receptor is a man aged 40-49 years in good health. CDR3 residues: CASSSGTGDGDTQYF. The CDR3 DNA follows: TGTGCCAGCAGCTCCGGGACAGGGGATGGAGATACGCAGTATTTT. The full variable domain, completed using reference TRBV5-4 and TRBJ2-3, is ETGVTQSPTHLIKTRGQQVTLRCSSQSGHNTVSWYQQALGQGPQFIFQYYREEENGRGNFPPRFSGLQFPNYSSELNVNALELDDSALYLCASSSGTGDGDTQYFGPGTRLTVL.